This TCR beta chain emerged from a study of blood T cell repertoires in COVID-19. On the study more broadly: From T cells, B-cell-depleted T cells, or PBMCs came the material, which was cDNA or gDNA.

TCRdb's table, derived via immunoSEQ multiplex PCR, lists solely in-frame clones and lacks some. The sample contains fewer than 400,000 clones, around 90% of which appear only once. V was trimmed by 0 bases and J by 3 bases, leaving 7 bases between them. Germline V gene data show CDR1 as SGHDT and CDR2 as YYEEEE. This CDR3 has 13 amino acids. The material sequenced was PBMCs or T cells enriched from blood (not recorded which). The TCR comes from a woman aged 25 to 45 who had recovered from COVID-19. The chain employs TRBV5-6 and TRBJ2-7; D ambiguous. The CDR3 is CASSLGHNYEQYF. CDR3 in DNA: TGTGCCAGCAGCTTGGGGCACAACTACGAGCAGTACTTC.